A single sample is the source of the 22 T cell receptor beta chains below, sequenced in a study of shared clonotypes between healthy human individuals. Naive CD8 populations comprised CD45RO-negative cells positively selected for CCR7, excluding terminally differentiated effector memory CD45RA+ cells. The protocol was immunoSEQ multiplex PCR, while the TCRdb copy is restricted to in-frame clones and leaves out a portion. The sample lists 550,000 to 750,000 clones, around 95% occurring once. Sequencing was carried out using naive CD8+ T cells sorted from blood. These receptors were collected from a woman aged 25 to 39 in good health.

This sequence joins TRBV9 and TRBJ1-2, with D uncertain. V was shortened by 4 bases and J by 4 bases, with 11 bases between the two germline ends. Germline V gives CDR1 SGDLS, CDR2 YYNGEE. CDR3 length: 13 amino acids. CDR3 sequence (DNA): TGTGCCAGCAGCACTGACACCCGCTATGGCTACACCTTC. Translated: CASSTDTRYGYTF.

This clone showed up just once. The gene calls are TRBV9 and TRBJ2-7; TRBD2 aligns across 8 bases. Germline V gene data show CDR1 as SGDLS and CDR2 as YYNGEE. V lost 1 base, J lost 2 bases, and 2 bases stayed unmatched. The CDR3 is 14 amino acids. CDR3 amino acids: CASSVSGRAYEQYF. DNA of the CDR3: TGTGCCAGCAGCGTAAGCGGGAGAGCCTACGAGCAGTACTTC.

The V call is TRBV6-1, the J call TRBJ1-4; no reliable D call. Germline CDR1 is MNHNS and CDR2 is SASEGT. The CDR3 sequence is 14 residues long. V lost 6 bases to trimming and J lost 1 base, with 9 bases between them. The CDR3 loop is CASRDGLTNEKLFF. CDR3 DNA sequence: TGTGCCAGCAGGGACGGATTAACTAATGAAAAACTGTTTTTT.

CDR3 region: CASSSPDEKLFF. CDR3 DNA: TGTGCCAGCAGTTCCCCGGACGAAAAACTGTTTTTT. The chain has TRBV28 and TRBJ1-4; D gene unclear. Germline V CDR1 and CDR2: MDHEN, SYDVKM. V gave up 4 bases and J gave up 8 bases, with 8 bases separating them. The CDR3 extends over 12 amino acids.

This chain connects TRBV27 to TRBJ2-1, with 14 bases identical to TRBD2. With 8 bases clipped from V and 9 bases from J, the junction kept 9 bases outside the gene matches. The CDR3 length is 15 residues. The germline gives CDR1 MNHEY, CDR2 SMNVEV (reference sequence). The CDR3 nucleotides read TGTGCCAGCGGCCCCGGGACTAGCGGGAGAAGTGAGCAGTTCTTC. Its protein is CASGPGTSGRSEQFF.

The genes are TRBV11-2 and TRBJ2-3, with TRBD2 matching 12 bases. The CDR3 is 18 residues long. CDR1 is SGHAT and CDR2 is FQNNGV in the germline V gene. V trimming: 0 bases; J trimming: 0 bases; junction bases outside the gene matches: 4. The CDR3 DNA reads as TGTGCCAGCAGCTTAGACCTGGGGACTAGCGGGAGCACAGATACGCAGTATTTT. It translates to CASSLDLGTSGSTDTQYF.

The rearrangement links TRBV5-6 to TRBJ1-5; unclear D gene. Trimming took off 2 bases at V and 6 bases at J, with 6 bases between the two ends. The CDR3 covers 12 residues. Germline-derived CDR1 and CDR2 are SGHDT and YYEEEE. The CDR3 sequence is CASSFSGQPQHF. As DNA, the CDR3 is TGTGCCAGCAGCTTCTCTGGTCAGCCCCAGCATTTT.

The chain joins TRBV5-6 to TRBJ1-5; no reliable D call. V was pared by 0 bases and J by 3 bases, with 10 bases between. This CDR3 is 15 amino acids long. The germline V gene encodes CDR1 SGHDT and CDR2 YYEEEE. The CDR3 region has the DNA TGTGCCAGCAGCTTGGCCGCTGAAGTCAATCAGCCCCAGCATTTT. It yields the protein CASSLAAEVNQPQHF.

The rearrangement uses TRBV27 and TRBJ2-7; 7 nucleotides line up with TRBD2. V shed 5 bases and J 2 bases; nucleotides not matched to a gene: 12. Germline CDR1 reads MNHEY; CDR2 reads SMNVEV (reference sequence). This CDR3 spans 16 amino acids. For the CDR3, the DNA is TGTGCCAGCAGTCCCGAGGGGAGGGCCCTAACCTACGAGCAGTACTTC. Its translation: CASSPEGRALTYEQYF.

Note on this clone: Other DNA sequences in this specimen translate into the identical CDR3. CDR3 bases: TGTGCCAGCAGCGGAGACGGGTACGAGCAGTACTTC. Translation: CASSGDGYEQYF. The chain carries TRBV9 and TRBJ2-7; unclear D gene. CDR3 size: 12 residues. With 3 bases removed from V and 4 bases from J, the gap between germline ends came to 8 bases. Germline CDR1 SGDLS, CDR2 YYNGEE.

The chain combines TRBV2 with TRBJ2-1, with D tentatively TRBD2 (5 bases). This CDR3 has 14 residues. Germline CDR1 and CDR2: SNHLY and FYNNEI. Trimming shortened V by 7 bases and J by 0 bases, and 10 bases separated the two germline ends. DNA for the CDR3: TGTGCCAGCATTACGGGGAGCTCCTACAATGAGCAGTTCTTC. Translation gives CASITGSSYNEQFF.

With respect to this clone: At the DNA level, this CDR3 is encoded by other sequences in the same sample as well. The chain combines TRBV27 with TRBJ2-7, with D possibly TRBD1 on 6 matching bases. The CDR3 contains 13 residues. Germline CDR1 is MNHEY and CDR2 is SMNVEV (reference sequence). V lost 2 bases, J lost 2 bases, and 7 bases lay in between. CDR3 DNA: TGTGCCAGCAGTTTAGCAGGGGCCTACGAGCAGTACTTC. Amino acids: CASSLAGAYEQYF.

The gene calls are TRBV7-9 and TRBJ2-7; D possibly corresponds to TRBD2 (6 bases). V was shortened by 5 bases and J by 0 bases, with 17 bases between the two germline ends. From germline, CDR1 is SEHNR and CDR2 FQNEAQ (reference sequence). The CDR3 loop spans 16 amino acids. The DNA for the CDR3 is TGTGCCAGCAGCAACTCCTTAGCGGAAAGCTCCTACGAGCAGTACTTC. Amino acids: CASSNSLAESSYEQYF. Full variable domain (remainder filled in from reference TRBV7-9 and TRBJ2-7): DTGVSQNPRHKITKRGQNVTFRCDPISEHNRLYWYRQTLGQGPEFLTYFQNEAQLEKSRLLSDRFSAERPKGSFSTLEIQRTEQGDSAMYLCASSNSLAESSYEQYFGPGTRLTVT.

V and J are TRBV27 and TRBJ2-1; possible D gene TRBD2, 6 bases. CDR1 MNHEY and CDR2 SMNVEV come from the germline V gene (reference sequence). The CDR3 runs to 17 residues. Trimming left V 2 bases short and J 8 bases short, with 22 bases between. CDR3 residues: CASSLRFTGEILDEQFF. CDR3 DNA sequence: TGTGCCAGCAGTTTAAGGTTTACGGGGGAGATTCTAGATGAGCAGTTCTTC.

CDR3 DNA: TGTGCCAGCAGTTCACCGCGCTGGCTACAAAGTCGGGCCAACGTCCTGACTTTC. Its translation: CASSSPRWLQSRANVLTF. J is TRBJ2-6 and V is TRBV27; D is unclear. The CDR3 extends over 18 amino acids. Trimming removed 4 bases from V and 5 bases from J, with 21 bases in between. Germline assignment: CDR1 MNHEY and CDR2 SMNVEV (reference sequence). Full variable domain (missing parts from reference TRBV27 and TRBJ2-6): EAQVTQNPRYLITVTGKKLTVTCSQNMNHEYMSWYRQDPGLGLRQIYYSMNVEVTDKGDVPEGYKVSRKEKRNFPLILESPSPNQTSLYFCASSSPRWLQSRANVLTFGAGSRLTVL.

The V call is TRBV5-4, the J call TRBJ2-7; D is undetermined. Germline V gives CDR1 SGHNT, CDR2 YYREEE (reference sequence). The CDR3 runs 14 residues. V lost 2 bases and J 0 bases, leaving 9 bases between the germline ends. CDR3 coding DNA: TGTGCCAGCAGCTTTGGCCGAAGCTCCTACGAGCAGTACTTC. This sequence encodes CASSFGRSSYEQYF.

This chain links TRBV30 with TRBJ2-1; D is ambiguous. Germline V gives CDR1 GTSNPN, CDR2 SVGIG (reference sequence). The CDR3 is 15 amino acids. The V and J ends lost 3 bases and 0 bases respectively, with 12 bases between them. This CDR3 reads CAWRSAHSSYNEQFF. CDR3 nucleotides: TGTGCCTGGAGGTCAGCCCATAGCTCCTACAATGAGCAGTTCTTC.

V is TRBV5-5 and J is TRBJ1-1, with D uncertain. The CDR3 is 17 residues long. V gave up 0 bases and J gave up 0 bases, with 15 bases separating them. Germline V gene lookup returns CDR1 SGHKS and CDR2 YYEKEE (reference sequence). The CDR3 region is CASSLGLDSLMNTEAFF. The CDR3 nucleotides read TGTGCCAGCAGCTTGGGACTCGATAGCCTGATGAACACTGAAGCTTTCTTT.

The V and J genes are TRBV29-1 and TRBJ2-1; TRBD2 matches 7 bases. CDR3 length: 15 residues. CDR1 is SQVTM and CDR2 is ANQGSEA in the germline V gene. The ends lost 7 bases at V and 0 bases at J; junction bases unmatched: 9. The CDR3 bases are TGCAGCGCCCAAGGCAGCGGGGTCTCCTACAATGAGCAGTTCTTC. Protein: CSAQGSGVSYNEQFF.

This chain links TRBV4-1 with TRBJ1-2; tentative D call: TRBD1 (5 bases). The CDR3 sequence is 14 residues long. Germline loops: CDR1 MGHRA, CDR2 YSYEKL. Trimming stripped 4 bases from V and 8 bases from J, with 17 bases between. CDR3 sequence reads: CASSPRKTDFGYTF. The CDR3 DNA reads TGCGCCAGCAGCCCGAGAAAGACAGACTTCGGCTACACCTTC.

Written as DNA, the CDR3 is TGTGCCAGTAGTCTCCAGCGGGAGGGGCCCTACAATGAGCAGTTCTTC. It specifies CASSLQREGPYNEQFF. The chain carries TRBV19 and TRBJ2-1; 10 bases are a match to TRBD2. Germline V gene data show CDR1 as LNHDA and CDR2 as SQIVND (reference sequence). Germline trimming cut 5 bases from V and 2 bases from J; bases unmatched to any gene: 6. CDR3 length: 16 amino acids.

The chain joins TRBV19 to TRBJ2-1, with 8 bases that match TRBD2. V shed 6 bases, J shed 5 bases, and the junction held 6 bases outside the gene matches. Looked up from germline, CDR1 is LNHDA and CDR2 is SQIVND (reference sequence). The length of the CDR3 is 14 residues. In DNA form, the CDR3 reads TGTGCCAGTAGCCCGGGACTAGTTAACAATGAGCAGTTCTTC. Protein product: CASSPGLVNNEQFF.